A selection of T cell receptor beta chains follows, all from one sample in a study of T cell responses to AZD1222 COVID-19 vaccine. Using immunoSEQ multiplex PCR, the repertoire was profiled, and TCRdb retains in-frame clones only, with some absent. This sample carries over 95,000 clones, roughly 91% of them seen once, and the ten largest clones take just under 7.5%. The input for sequencing was peripheral blood, taken on day 0 of AZD1222 vaccination. The origin of the receptors is an adult in good health. Each CDR3 is given with its conserved first and last residue. Expanded clones are given a class, and other clones once, few, many or no size at all.

CDR3aa: CASSEQGLNTEAFF
j_gene: TRBJ1-1
abundance: few
v_gene: TRBV7-3

CDR3aa: CASSSRGREKLFF
j_gene: TRBJ1-4
abundance: -
v_gene: TRBV7-2

CDR3aa: CASSASSGNTIYF
j_gene: TRBJ1-3
abundance: once
v_gene: TRBV9

CDR3aa: CASRTLRGSNQPQHF
j_gene: TRBJ1-5
abundance: -
v_gene: TRBV6-5

CDR3aa: CASSPGQGAKEQYF
j_gene: TRBJ2-7
abundance: -
v_gene: TRBV7-9

CDR3aa: CASSLSRNQPQHF
j_gene: TRBJ1-5
abundance: -
v_gene: TRBV12-3/TRBV12-4

CDR3aa: CASSGSDRSYYEQYF
j_gene: TRBJ2-7
abundance: few
v_gene: TRBV3-1/TRBV3-2

CDR3aa: CATHRDSGEKLFF
j_gene: TRBJ1-4
abundance: -
v_gene: TRBV15

CDR3aa: CARRLLDSQETQYF
j_gene: TRBJ2-5
abundance: -
v_gene: TRBV5-3

CDR3aa: CASRTTGVSREQYF
j_gene: TRBJ2-7
abundance: once
v_gene: TRBV13

CDR3aa: CASSLGQRYYGYTF
j_gene: TRBJ1-2
abundance: -
v_gene: TRBV28

CDR3aa: CASTYRVEGVTEAFF
j_gene: TRBJ1-1
abundance: -
v_gene: TRBV6-5

CDR3aa: CASGGTGTEAFF
j_gene: TRBJ1-1
abundance: once
v_gene: TRBV5-1

CDR3aa: CASTNSPGQSYGYTF
j_gene: TRBJ1-2
abundance: -
v_gene: TRBV5-1

CDR3aa: CASSLRGGTDTQYF
j_gene: TRBJ2-3
abundance: -
v_gene: TRBV5-6

CDR3aa: CASSTYTRGQETQYF
j_gene: TRBJ2-5
abundance: -
v_gene: TRBV28

CDR3aa: CASRVTVAGNTIYF
j_gene: TRBJ1-3
abundance: -
v_gene: TRBV7-2

CDR3aa: CASSLAARGDGSPLHF
j_gene: TRBJ1-6
abundance: -
v_gene: TRBV5-4

CDR3aa: CASSVDQRQANTQYF
j_gene: TRBJ2-3
abundance: -
v_gene: TRBV9

CDR3aa: CASSLGRNQPQHF
j_gene: TRBJ1-5
abundance: -
v_gene: TRBV7-2

CDR3aa: CASRRVGGLVDEQFF
j_gene: TRBJ2-1
abundance: -
v_gene: TRBV11-2

CDR3aa: CASSVGGLAGTDTQYF
j_gene: TRBJ2-3
abundance: once
v_gene: TRBV19

CDR3aa: CASSRTEREQFF
j_gene: TRBJ2-1
abundance: -
v_gene: TRBV3-1/TRBV3-2

CDR3aa: CASFGGSGNTIYF
j_gene: TRBJ1-3
abundance: -
v_gene: TRBV7-9

CDR3aa: CASSLVDRLNTEAFF
j_gene: TRBJ1-1
abundance: -
v_gene: TRBV7-9

CDR3aa: CASSLAPRGNGETQYF
j_gene: TRBJ2-5
abundance: -
v_gene: TRBV7-2

CDR3aa: CASSPDRGNTEAFF
j_gene: TRBJ1-1
abundance: -
v_gene: TRBV9

CDR3aa: CASSQDPYPTGGDYNSPLHF
j_gene: TRBJ1-6
abundance: once
v_gene: TRBV4-3

CDR3aa: CASSKWDGSYEQYF
j_gene: TRBJ2-7
abundance: -
v_gene: TRBV5-4

CDR3aa: CATRGAGANVLTF
j_gene: TRBJ2-6
abundance: -
v_gene: TRBV6-5

CDR3aa: CASSHEPGPNSPLHF
j_gene: TRBJ1-6
abundance: -
v_gene: TRBV11-2

CDR3aa: CASSIGGNEQFF
j_gene: TRBJ2-1
abundance: -
v_gene: TRBV5-1

CDR3aa: CASSPWGTGVDGETQYF
j_gene: TRBJ2-5
abundance: -
v_gene: TRBV7-9

CDR3aa: CASSAGGVAETDTQYF
j_gene: TRBJ2-3
abundance: -
v_gene: TRBV5-4

CDR3aa: CASSLGQGFGGYTF
j_gene: TRBJ1-2
abundance: -
v_gene: TRBV11-2

CDR3aa: CASSLGEGARNIQYF
j_gene: TRBJ2-4
abundance: -
v_gene: TRBV7-2

CDR3aa: CASSANRGLVLETQYF
j_gene: TRBJ2-5
abundance: many
v_gene: TRBV5-8

CDR3aa: CSVQASDVREQYF
j_gene: TRBJ2-7
abundance: -
v_gene: TRBV29-1

CDR3aa: CASSRKGLAGGLNEQFF
j_gene: TRBJ2-1
abundance: few
v_gene: TRBV6-6

CDR3aa: CAWSLRVQETQYF
j_gene: TRBJ2-5
abundance: once
v_gene: TRBV30

CDR3aa: CASSDRDQNTGELFF
j_gene: TRBJ2-2
abundance: -
v_gene: TRBV28

CDR3aa: CASSSLAGGETQYF
j_gene: TRBJ2-5
abundance: -
v_gene: TRBV5-1

CDR3aa: CASSKPSGSDTEAFF
j_gene: TRBJ1-1
abundance: -
v_gene: TRBV19

CDR3aa: CASSVAVFPLNTEAFF
j_gene: TRBJ1-1
abundance: -
v_gene: TRBV9

CDR3aa: CAISERLAGGQRNEQYF
j_gene: TRBJ2-7
abundance: -
v_gene: TRBV10-3

CDR3aa: CASSQGGRDDTQYF
j_gene: TRBJ2-3
abundance: once
v_gene: TRBV4-3

CDR3aa: CASSHPGANTEAFF
j_gene: TRBJ1-1
abundance: medium-sized
v_gene: TRBV9

CDR3aa: CASGIGGVGETQYF
j_gene: TRBJ2-5
abundance: -
v_gene: TRBV28

CDR3aa: CASSILIQIHEQFF
j_gene: TRBJ2-1
abundance: -
v_gene: TRBV19

CDR3aa: CASSFGWEGETQYF
j_gene: TRBJ2-5
abundance: -
v_gene: TRBV27